This T cell receptor beta chain was sequenced for a study of blood T cell repertoires in COVID-19. Overall study context: Acute and convalescent COVID-19 specimens originated in the United States, Italy and Spain. T cells, B-cell-depleted T cells, or PBMCs provided the cDNA or gDNA that served as material.

Germline CDR1 reads SGHVS; CDR2 reads FQNEAQ. The V gene end was trimmed by 5 bases and the J gene end by 3 bases; junction bases not matched to a gene: 3. The CDR3 runs 14 residues. In the original workflow: The authors estimated nucleated cell counts from reference gene primer amplification. The assay was immunoSEQ multiplex PCR, and TCRdb's table has in-frame clones only and misses some. The V and J calls and the clone size are those of that table, but D and trimming were determined from the DNA. The sample holds around 230,000 clones, around nine tenths seen once. This chain uses TRBV7-8 with TRBJ2-5; 10 bases are shared with TRBD1. The TCR was taken from a woman younger than 45 with acute COVID-19. Sequencing used PBMCs or T cells enriched from blood (not recorded which). The CDR3 nucleotides read TGTGCCAGCAGCCCGACAGGGGGCGAAGAGACCCAGTACTTC. Translation: CASSPTGGEETQYF.